This is a list of T cell receptor beta chains from one sample in a study of T cells after yellow fever vaccination. Via MiXCR, TCRdb re-called the 5' RACE reads, giving one row per CDR3 protein. The sample has 150,000 or so distinct CDR3 sequences, approximately 9.7% seen once. The source material was CD8+ T cells sorted from PBMCs, sampled 45 days after the yellow fever booster vaccination. These receptors were collected from a man between 18 and 35 years old who received the YFV17D yellow fever vaccine. Both conserved end residues are part of each CDR3. The order of the fields is V gene, clone size, J gene, D gene, CDR3 DNA, CDR3 protein. A D gene is named only where the DNA matches it firmly. Clone size is shown for a subset of rows, as once, few, many or a class of expanded clone.

>TRBV5-1|few|TRBJ2-5|-
TGCGCCAGCAGCTTGAATAGCGCTTTAGAGACCCAGTACTTC
CASSLNSALETQYF
>TRBV9|-|TRBJ2-7|-
TGTGCCAGCAGCCCAGTAGAAGGAAGCCACTACGAGCAGTACTTC
CASSPVEGSHYEQYF
>TRBV6-5|-|TRBJ1-4|-
TGTGCCAGCAGTTACAGAGAGGGTTGGGAAAAACTGTTTTTT
CASSYREGWEKLFF
>TRBV4-1|few|TRBJ2-3|-
TGCGCCAGCAGCAACGTGAGAGATACGCAGTATTTT
CASSNVRDTQYF
>TRBV5-1|-|TRBJ2-7|-
TGCGCCAGCGGCGGGGACGCCCCCTCCGAGCAGTACTTC
CASGGDAPSEQYF
>TRBV5-1|few|TRBJ2-3|-
TGCGCCAGCAGCTCTCGGGACCGATGGACTCTGGGCACAGATACGCAGTATTTT
CASSSRDRWTLGTDTQYF
>TRBV27|few|TRBJ1-1|-
TGTGCCAGCAGTTTATCGTTAGAATGGGTGGAGCGCCGCGAAGCTTTCTTT
CASSLSLEWVERREAFF
>TRBV27|-|TRBJ2-2|-
TGTGCCAGCAGTTTTTACAAAAACACCGGGGAGCTGTTTTTT
CASSFYKNTGELFF
>TRBV28|few|TRBJ1-5|-
TGTGCCAGCAGTTTCGGCCCCGGGGGGGGTCAGCCCCAGCATTTT
CASSFGPGGGQPQHF
>TRBV14|few|TRBJ2-3|-
TGTGCCAGCAGCCAGGGGGTTGCAGATACGCAGTATTTT
CASSQGVADTQYF
>TRBV7-2|few|TRBJ2-1|TRBD2
TGTGCCAGCAGCTGGACTAGCGGGGTGTCCAATGAGCAGTTCTTC
CASSWTSGVSNEQFF
>TRBV4-3|-|TRBJ1-2|-
TGCGCCAGCAGCCCCAGGTTAATTGAGGGGTTTTCTGGCTACACCTTC
CASSPRLIEGFSGYTF
>TRBV7-9|-|TRBJ1-5|-
TGTGCCAGCAGCCCCCCCGGGACTGACAATCAGCCCCAGCATTTT
CASSPPGTDNQPQHF
>TRBV27|few|TRBJ2-7|TRBD1
TGTGCCAGCAGTGCTGGACAGGGCCAGTACGAGCAGTACTTC
CASSAGQGQYEQYF
>TRBV6-5|-|TRBJ2-3|TRBD2
TGTGCCAGCAGTTTCAGGACTAGCGGGGGCTGGGATACGCAGTATTTT
CASSFRTSGGWDTQYF
>TRBV9|many|TRBJ2-1|-
TGTGCCAGCAGCGTAACCAGCAATGAGCAGTTCTTC
CASSVTSNEQFF